This T cell receptor beta chain came from a study of early T cells in non-severe SARS-CoV-2 infection. Study at large: Unsorted whole blood bulk RNA was sequenced, with unpaired chains.

Individually, cDNA molecules had unique molecular identifiers attached to them. TCRdb ran MiXCR on the 5' RACE reads and lists one entry per CDR3 protein. The data show about 100,000 distinct CDR3 sequences, about an eighth seen once. This clonotype was seen at least ten times. The sequencing sample was made of whole blood. This TCR was recovered from an adult who was a healthcare worker with PCR-confirmed SARS-CoV-2 infection or an uninfected control (not recorded which).

The CDR3 nucleotides are TGTGCCAGCAGCACCCCCGGGACAGGGGTTGCACATGGCTACACCTTC. Translation gives CASSTPGTGVAHGYTF. This rearrangement joins TRBV9 to TRBJ1-2, with 10 bases lining up with TRBD1. V was pared by 4 bases and J by 6 bases, with 12 bases of the junction left unmatched. Germline CDR1 reads SGDLS; CDR2 reads YYNGEE. The CDR3 sequence is 16 residues long.